The 2 T cell receptor beta chains reported below all come from one sample, sequenced in a study of shared T cell receptors in the human thymus. This table comes from immunoSEQ multiplex PCR, and its TCRdb copy is limited to in-frame clones, with some not included. This sample yields 700,000 to 750,000 clones, of which approximately 85% are seen a single time; roughly 0.01% belongs to the top ten. The same data also contributed to another study, on human thymus T cells.

What was sequenced was thymocytes. All receptors derive from a girl under three years old with a congenital heart defect.

The DNA of the CDR3 is TGTGCCAGCAGCTTAGAAGCTAGCGGGGTCTCCTACAATGAGCAGTTCTTC. Translated, it gives CASSLEASGVSYNEQFF. The chain is built from TRBV11-3 and TRBJ2-1; 9 positions match TRBD2. This CDR3 region has 17 residues. Germline CDR1 reads SGHNT; CDR2 reads YENEEA. V shed 0 bases and J 0 bases; nucleotides not matched to a gene: 3.

This clone appeared once. V usage is TRBV2 and J usage is TRBJ1-4; weak D call: TRBD1 (6 bases). V was clipped by 4 bases and J by 7 bases, with 16 bases between them. Germline CDR1 is SNHLY and CDR2 is FYNNEI. CDR3 length: 15 amino acids. The CDR3 nucleotides are TGTGCCAGCAGTGTTGGGGGGGCAGGGCGTGAAAAACTGTTTTTT. It encodes CASSVGGAGREKLFF.